This T cell receptor (beta chain) derives from a study of graft-versus-host responses after intestinal transplantation. Whole-study results and caveats: Early after transplant, HvG declines were associated with peak levels of circulating GvH clones.

TCRdb keeps only in-frame clones here, not all; method: immunoSEQ multiplex PCR. Of almost 70,000 clones detected, roughly 90% appear once; the ten largest clones hold 6.5% to 7%. This clone was recorded a few times. Antigen specificity is unknown. Within the sample, other DNA sequences also encode this same CDR3. The germline V gene has CDR1 SGHTA and CDR2 FQGTGA. CDR3 size: 11 residues. The V gene lost 6 bases and the J gene lost 8 bases, with 10 bases spanning the gap. The sequence was obtained from a human patient who received an intestinal transplant, so some T cells may come from the graft donor. The sample here was bone marrow, taken less than 750 days after intestinal transplantation. The gene calls are TRBV7-3 and TRBJ1-1; D is ambiguous. CDR3 protein: CASSRTLEAFF. CDR3 DNA: TGTGCCAGCAGTCGGACCTTGGAAGCTTTCTTT.